Sequencing of this TCR beta chain was carried out in a study of T cell responses to AZD1222 COVID-19 vaccine (dated by TCRdb to about 2021). Study-level background: Because spike-specific TCR depth and breadth did not differ between the two schedules, AZD1222 recipients who got a second dose at roughly 4 weeks were pooled with those who got a second dose at roughly 12 weeks. Trial participants were enrolled into age subgroups of 18-55, 56-69 and 70-plus years, which contained approximately 150, 28 and 58 TCR-sequenced participants, respectively. A total of 233 trial participants underwent TCR sequencing, of whom around 210 had received two doses of AZD1222 and around 25 had received two doses of the MenACWY control vaccine. The full study reports these points: After two AZD1222 doses, spike-specific TCR breadth and depth were significantly higher than at day 0 and than in MenACWY recipients. The 56-69-year group was small, and its depth increase did not reach significance, likely because of low power. Vaccine-associated CD4 TCRs spanned the whole spike protein, with dominant responses in regions 160-218 and 743-854. Participants were mostly white British and included more females than males, and it was suggested by the authors that clonal diversity may have been underestimated. Because no day 14 peak-response samples were available, the repertoires could be characterized only after the peak T cell response. Conclusions about previously exposed vaccinees are limited because only a handful of AZD1222 recipients were SARS-CoV-2 seropositive at baseline. Nearly half of unique spike-specific TCRs reportedly recognized epitopes outside regions mutated in the B.1.351 and B.1.1.7 variants.

The CDR3 regions of human TCRbeta chains were subjected to immunosequencing. Per the authors' processing: Repertoire TCRs were matched against a reference library of SARS-CoV-2-specific TCRs generated with the MIRA antigen-specificity platform. Breadth was defined as the fraction of unique TCRs that were SARS-CoV-2-associated, and depth was defined as the fraction of total T cells that were SARS-CoV-2-associated. Using the MIRA data, each spike-specific TCR was assigned both to the spike region to which the TCR was reactive and to a CD4 or CD8 class. Log10-transformed breadth and depth values were compared by one-way ANOVA with Sidak's multiple comparisons tests. This immuneACCESS table, as held by TCRdb, lists in-frame sequences with V and J called but not all clones. Of the missing ones, under half trace to an unresolved V gene in checked studies; the others have no known cause. Clone size and the V and J calls come from that table; the DNA yielded D and trimming. The sample profile shows 80,000 to 100,000 clones; about 89% of them were found once. The ten largest clones add up to under 8.5% of the sample.

The sample's time point, from its label and the paper: baseline before first vaccination. Vaccinee samples came from UK trials COV001 and COV002, including a single-blind randomized controlled phase 2/3 trial of AZD1222 (ChAdOx1 nCoV-19) in healthy adults. For TCRbeta chain sequencing, PBMC samples from trial participants were taken at day 0 and at day 28 after the second dose. CDR3 length: 12 amino acids, cysteine to phenylalanine. The retained sequence is limited to the CDR3, 36 bases, with the frame set at the first base. CDR1 and CDR2 were assigned from the germline V gene (reference sequence) as MNHNY and SVGAGI. Relative to germline, V is 10 bases shorter and J is 6 bases shorter, with 16 bases between their ends. As regards this clone: It has no known antigen specificity. No much larger clone is present one base from it, and per-base qualities are unavailable.

The source is an adult in good health. In this chain, TRBV6-6 is recombined with TRBJ2-7; the D assignment is uncertain and may be TRBD1 or TRBD2, with 5 bases supporting each. This specimen was peripheral blood, taken on day 0 of AZD1222 vaccination. In nucleotide form, the sequence is TGTGCCACCGCCGGGACCCAAGGCGAGCAGTACTTC. It translates as CATAGTQGEQYF.